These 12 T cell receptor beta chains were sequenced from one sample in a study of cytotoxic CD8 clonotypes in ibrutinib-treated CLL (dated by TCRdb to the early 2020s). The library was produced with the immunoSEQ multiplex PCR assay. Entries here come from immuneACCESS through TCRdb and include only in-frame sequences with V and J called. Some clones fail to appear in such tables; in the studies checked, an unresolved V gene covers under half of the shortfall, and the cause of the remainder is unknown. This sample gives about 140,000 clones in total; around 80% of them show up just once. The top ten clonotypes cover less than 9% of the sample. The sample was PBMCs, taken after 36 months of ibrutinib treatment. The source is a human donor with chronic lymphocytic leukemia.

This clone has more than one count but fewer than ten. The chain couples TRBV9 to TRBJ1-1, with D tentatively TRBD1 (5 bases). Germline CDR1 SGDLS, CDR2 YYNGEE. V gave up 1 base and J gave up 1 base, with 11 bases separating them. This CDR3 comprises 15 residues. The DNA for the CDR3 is TGTGCCAGCAGCGTAAATCCAGGGCCGAACACTGAAGCTTTCTTT. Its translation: CASSVNPGPNTEAFF.

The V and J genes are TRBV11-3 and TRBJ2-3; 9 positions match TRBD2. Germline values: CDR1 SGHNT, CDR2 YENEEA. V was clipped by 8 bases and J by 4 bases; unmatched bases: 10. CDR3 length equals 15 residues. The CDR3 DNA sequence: TGTGCCAGCTCGGTTGGCGGGGGGGCCTCAGATACGCAGTATTTT. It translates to CASSVGGGASDTQYF. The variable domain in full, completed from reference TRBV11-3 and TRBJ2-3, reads EAGVVQSPRYKIIEKKQPVAFWCNPISGHNTLYWYLQNLGQGPELLIRYENEEAVDDSQLPKDRFSAERLKGVDSTLKIQPAELGDSAVYLCASSVGGGASDTQYFGPGTRLTVL.

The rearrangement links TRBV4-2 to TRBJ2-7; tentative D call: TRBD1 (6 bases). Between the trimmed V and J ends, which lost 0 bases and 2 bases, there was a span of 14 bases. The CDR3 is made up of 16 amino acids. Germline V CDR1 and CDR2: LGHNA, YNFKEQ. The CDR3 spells CASSQESGASTYEQYF. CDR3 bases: TGTGCCAGCAGCCAAGAGTCAGGGGCCTCCACCTACGAGCAGTACTTC.

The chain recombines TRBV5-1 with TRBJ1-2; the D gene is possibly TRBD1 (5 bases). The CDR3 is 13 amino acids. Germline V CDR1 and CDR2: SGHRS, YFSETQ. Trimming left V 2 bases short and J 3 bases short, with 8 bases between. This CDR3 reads CASSFDSYYGYTF. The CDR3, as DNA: TGCGCCAGCAGCTTCGACAGTTACTATGGCTACACCTTC.

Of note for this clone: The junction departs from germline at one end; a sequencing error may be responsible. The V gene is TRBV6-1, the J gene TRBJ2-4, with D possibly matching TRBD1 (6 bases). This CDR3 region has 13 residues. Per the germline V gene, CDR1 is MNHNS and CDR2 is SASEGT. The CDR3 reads CASSSPRDRSPDF. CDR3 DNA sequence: TGTGCCAGCAGTTCCCCCCGTGACAGGAGCCCGGACTTC.

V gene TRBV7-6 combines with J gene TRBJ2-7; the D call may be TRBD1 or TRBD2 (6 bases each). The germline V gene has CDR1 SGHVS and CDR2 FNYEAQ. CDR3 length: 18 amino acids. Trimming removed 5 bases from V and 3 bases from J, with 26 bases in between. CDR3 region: CASSARTVTGLTHYEQYF. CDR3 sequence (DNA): TGTGCCAGCAGCGCAAGGACAGTGACGGGACTGACGCACTACGAGCAGTACTTC.

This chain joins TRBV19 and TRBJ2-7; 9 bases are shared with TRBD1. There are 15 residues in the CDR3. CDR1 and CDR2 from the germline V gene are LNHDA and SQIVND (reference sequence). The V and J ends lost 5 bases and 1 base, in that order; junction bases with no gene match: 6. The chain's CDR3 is CASSPGQGISYEQYF. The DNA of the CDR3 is TGTGCCAGTAGTCCGGGACAGGGCATTTCCTACGAGCAGTACTTC. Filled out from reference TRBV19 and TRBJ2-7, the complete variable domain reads DGGITQSPKYLFRKEGQNVTLSCEQNLNHDAMYWYRQDPGQGLRLIYYSQIVNDFQKGDIAEGYSVSREKKESFPLTVTSAQKNPTAFYLCASSPGQGISYEQYFGPGTRLTVT.

CDR3 amino acids: CASSLGLEYEQYF. The CDR3 DNA sequence: TGTGCCAGCAGCTTAGGGTTGGAGTACGAGCAGTACTTC. The chain links TRBV13 to TRBJ2-7, with D hard to call. V was clipped by 0 bases and J by 4 bases, with 7 bases between them. Germline V CDR1 and CDR2: PRHDT, FYEKMQ (reference sequence). The CDR3 runs 13 residues.

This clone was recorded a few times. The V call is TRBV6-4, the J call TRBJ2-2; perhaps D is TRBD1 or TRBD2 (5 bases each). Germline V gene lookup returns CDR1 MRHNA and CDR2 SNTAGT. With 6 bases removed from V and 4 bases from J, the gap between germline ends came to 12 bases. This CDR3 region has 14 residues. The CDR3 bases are TGTGCCAGCAGACCGGGACGGAGCACCGGGGAGCTGTTTTTT. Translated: CASRPGRSTGELFF.

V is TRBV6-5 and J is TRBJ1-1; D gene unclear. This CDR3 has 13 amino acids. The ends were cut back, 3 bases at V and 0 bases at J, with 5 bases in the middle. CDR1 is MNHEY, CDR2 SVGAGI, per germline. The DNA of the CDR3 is TGTGCCAGCAGTTATAATCTGAACACTGAAGCTTTCTTT. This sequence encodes CASSYNLNTEAFF.

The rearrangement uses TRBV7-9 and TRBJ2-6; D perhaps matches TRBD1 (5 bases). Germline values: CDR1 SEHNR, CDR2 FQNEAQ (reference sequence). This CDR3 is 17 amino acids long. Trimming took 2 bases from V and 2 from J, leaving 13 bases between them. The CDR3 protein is CASSLFQGRTGANVLTF. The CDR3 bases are TGTGCCAGCAGCTTATTCCAGGGAAGAACTGGGGCCAACGTCCTGACTTTC.

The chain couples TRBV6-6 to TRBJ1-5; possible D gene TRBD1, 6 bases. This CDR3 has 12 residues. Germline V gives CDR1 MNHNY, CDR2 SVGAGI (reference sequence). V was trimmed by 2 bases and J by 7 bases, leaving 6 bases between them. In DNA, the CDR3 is TGTGCCAGCAGTTACGGACAGCAGCCCCAGCATTTT. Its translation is CASSYGQQPQHF.